This section outlines one T cell receptor (beta chain) sequence together with its context. The sample is drawn from a study of blood T cell repertoires in COVID-19. Overall study: The United States, Italy and Spain were the sources of the acute and convalescent COVID-19 samples. PBMCs, B-cell-depleted T cells, or T cells provided the cDNA or gDNA that made up the material.

Germline V gene sequence: CDR1 MDHEN, CDR2 SYDVKM. The V and J ends lost 6 bases and 4 bases respectively, with 13 bases between them. This CDR3 is built from 14 residues. Authors' processing steps: The authors estimated nucleated cell counts from reference gene primer amplification. Measured with immunoSEQ multiplex PCR; TCRdb has only the in-frame clones, and not every one. D and trimming were read from the DNA, whereas the V and J calls and clone size are those reported in that table. The sample holds tens of thousands of clones; 75% to 90% are singletons and the top ten take approximately 45%. The material sequenced was peripheral blood. The receptor was derived from a man between 60 and 75 years old with active or convalescent COVID-19. The chain uses TRBV28 and TRBJ1-3; TRBD1 is a possible D gene (5 bases). The CDR3 loop is CASRPQGEGNTIYF. The CDR3 coding sequence is TGTGCCAGCAGGCCGCAGGGTGAGGGAAACACCATATATTTT.